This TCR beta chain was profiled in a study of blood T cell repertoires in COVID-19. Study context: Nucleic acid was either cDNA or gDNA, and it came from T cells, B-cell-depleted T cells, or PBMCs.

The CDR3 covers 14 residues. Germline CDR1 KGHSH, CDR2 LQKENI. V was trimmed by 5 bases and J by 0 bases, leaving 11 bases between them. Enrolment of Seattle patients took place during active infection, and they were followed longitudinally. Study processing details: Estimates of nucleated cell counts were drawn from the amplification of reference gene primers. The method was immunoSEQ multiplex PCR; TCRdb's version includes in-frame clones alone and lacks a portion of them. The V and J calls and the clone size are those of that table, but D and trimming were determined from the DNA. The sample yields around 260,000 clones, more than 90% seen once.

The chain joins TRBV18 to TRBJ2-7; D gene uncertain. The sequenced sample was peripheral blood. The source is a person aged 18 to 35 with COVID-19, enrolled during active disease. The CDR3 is CASSATSSSYEQYF. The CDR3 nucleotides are TGTGCCAGCTCAGCCACCTCCAGCTCCTACGAGCAGTACTTC. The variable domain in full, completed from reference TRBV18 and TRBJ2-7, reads NAGVMQNPRHLVRRRGQEARLRCSPMKGHSHVYWYRQLPEEGLKFMVYLQKENIIDESGMPKERFSAEFPKEGPSILRIQQVVRGDSAAYFCASSATSSSYEQYFGPGTRLTVT.